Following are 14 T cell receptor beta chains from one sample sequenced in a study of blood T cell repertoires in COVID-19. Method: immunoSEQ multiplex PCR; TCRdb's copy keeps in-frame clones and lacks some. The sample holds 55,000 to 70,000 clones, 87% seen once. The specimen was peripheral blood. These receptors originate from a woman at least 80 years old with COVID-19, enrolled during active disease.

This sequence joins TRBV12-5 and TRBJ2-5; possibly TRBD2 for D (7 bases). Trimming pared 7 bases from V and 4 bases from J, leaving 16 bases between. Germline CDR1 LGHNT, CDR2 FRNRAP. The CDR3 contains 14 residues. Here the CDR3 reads CASAFGGQGETQYF. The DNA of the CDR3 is TGTGCTAGTGCCTTCGGGGGGCAAGGAGAGACCCAGTACTTC.

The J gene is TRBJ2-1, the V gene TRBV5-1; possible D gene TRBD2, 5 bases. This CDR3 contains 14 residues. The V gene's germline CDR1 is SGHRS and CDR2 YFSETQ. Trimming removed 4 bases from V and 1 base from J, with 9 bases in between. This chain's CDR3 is CASSVEGSYNEQFF. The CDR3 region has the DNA TGCGCCAGCAGCGTAGAGGGATCCTACAATGAGCAGTTCTTC.

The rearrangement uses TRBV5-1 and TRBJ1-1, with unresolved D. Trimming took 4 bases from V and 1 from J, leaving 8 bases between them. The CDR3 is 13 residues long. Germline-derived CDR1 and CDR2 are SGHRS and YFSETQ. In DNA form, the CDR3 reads TGCGCCAGCAGCCCGCGGGAGAACACTGAAGCTTTCTTT. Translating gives CASSPRENTEAFF.

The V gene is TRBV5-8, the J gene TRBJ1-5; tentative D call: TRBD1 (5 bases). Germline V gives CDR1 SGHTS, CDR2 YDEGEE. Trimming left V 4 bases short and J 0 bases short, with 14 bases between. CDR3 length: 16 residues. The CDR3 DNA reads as TGTGCCAGCAGCCTGGGACTAAGGGCTAGCAATCAGCCCCAGCATTTT. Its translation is CASSLGLRASNQPQHF.

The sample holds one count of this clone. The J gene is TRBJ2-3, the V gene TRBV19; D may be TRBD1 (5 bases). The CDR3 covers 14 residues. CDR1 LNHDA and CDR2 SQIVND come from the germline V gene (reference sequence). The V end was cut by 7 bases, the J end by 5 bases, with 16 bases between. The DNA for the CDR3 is TGTGCCAGTAATACGCAGGGTCATTTAGATACGCAGTATTTT. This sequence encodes CASNTQGHLDTQYF.

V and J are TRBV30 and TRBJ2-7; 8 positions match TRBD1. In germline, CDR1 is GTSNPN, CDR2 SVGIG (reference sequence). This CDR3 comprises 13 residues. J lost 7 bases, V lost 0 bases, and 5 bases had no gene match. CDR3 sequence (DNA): TGTGCCTGGAGTGTTAGAGGACAGGGAGAGCAGTACTTC. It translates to CAWSVRGQGEQYF.

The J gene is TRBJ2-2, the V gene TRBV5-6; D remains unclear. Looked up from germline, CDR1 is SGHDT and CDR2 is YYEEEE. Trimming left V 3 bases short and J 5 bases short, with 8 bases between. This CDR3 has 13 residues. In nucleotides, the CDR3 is TGTGCCAGCAGCTCAATAGTTACCGGGGAGCTGTTTTTT. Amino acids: CASSSIVTGELFF.

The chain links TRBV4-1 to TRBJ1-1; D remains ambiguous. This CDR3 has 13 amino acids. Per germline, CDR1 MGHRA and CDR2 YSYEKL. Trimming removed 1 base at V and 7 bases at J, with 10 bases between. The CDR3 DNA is TGCGCCAGCAGCCAAGTACTTGAGGATGAAGCTTTCTTT. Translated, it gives CASSQVLEDEAFF.

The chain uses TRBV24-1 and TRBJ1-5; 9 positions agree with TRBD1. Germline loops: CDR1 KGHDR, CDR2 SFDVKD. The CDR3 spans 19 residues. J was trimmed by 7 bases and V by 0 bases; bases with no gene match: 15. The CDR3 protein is CATSDLRWGQGSRRQPQHF. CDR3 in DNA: TGTGCCACCAGTGATTTGCGGTGGGGACAGGGATCCCGAAGGCAGCCCCAGCATTTT.

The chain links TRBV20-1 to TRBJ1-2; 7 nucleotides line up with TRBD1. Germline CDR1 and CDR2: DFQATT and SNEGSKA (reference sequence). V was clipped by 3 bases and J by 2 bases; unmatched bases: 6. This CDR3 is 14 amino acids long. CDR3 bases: TGCAGTGCTAGTGTAGGGGGCAGCAACTATGGCTACACCTTC. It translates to CSASVGGSNYGYTF.

CDR3 residues: CASSPGTPYEQYF. In DNA form, the CDR3 reads TGTGCCAGCAGTCCGGGGACACCCTACGAGCAGTACTTC. V and J are TRBV12-3 or TRBV12-4 and TRBJ2-7, with D maybe TRBD1 (6 bases). Trimming removed 5 bases at V and 2 bases at J, with 10 bases between. The CDR3 has 13 residues.

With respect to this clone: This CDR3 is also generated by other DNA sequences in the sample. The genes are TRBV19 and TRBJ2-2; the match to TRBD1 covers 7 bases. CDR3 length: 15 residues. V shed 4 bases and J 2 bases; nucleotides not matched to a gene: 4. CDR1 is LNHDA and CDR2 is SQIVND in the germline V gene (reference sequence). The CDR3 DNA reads TGTGCCAGTAGTAGGACAGGAGCAAACACCGGGGAGCTGTTTTTT. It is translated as CASSRTGANTGELFF.

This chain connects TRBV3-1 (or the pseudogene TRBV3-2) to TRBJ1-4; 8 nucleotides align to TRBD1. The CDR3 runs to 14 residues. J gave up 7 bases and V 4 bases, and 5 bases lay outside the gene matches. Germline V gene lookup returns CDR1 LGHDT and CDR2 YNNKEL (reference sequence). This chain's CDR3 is CASSPGQGGEKLFF. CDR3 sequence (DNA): TGTGCCAGCAGCCCCGGACAGGGAGGTGAAAAACTGTTTTTT.

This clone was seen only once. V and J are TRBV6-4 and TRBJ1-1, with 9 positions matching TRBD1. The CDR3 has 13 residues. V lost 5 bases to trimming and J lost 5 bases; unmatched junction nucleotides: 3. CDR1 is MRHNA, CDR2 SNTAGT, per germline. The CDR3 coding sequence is TGTGCCAGCAGTCGGGACAGGGAAACTGAAGCTTTCTTT. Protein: CASSRDRETEAFF.